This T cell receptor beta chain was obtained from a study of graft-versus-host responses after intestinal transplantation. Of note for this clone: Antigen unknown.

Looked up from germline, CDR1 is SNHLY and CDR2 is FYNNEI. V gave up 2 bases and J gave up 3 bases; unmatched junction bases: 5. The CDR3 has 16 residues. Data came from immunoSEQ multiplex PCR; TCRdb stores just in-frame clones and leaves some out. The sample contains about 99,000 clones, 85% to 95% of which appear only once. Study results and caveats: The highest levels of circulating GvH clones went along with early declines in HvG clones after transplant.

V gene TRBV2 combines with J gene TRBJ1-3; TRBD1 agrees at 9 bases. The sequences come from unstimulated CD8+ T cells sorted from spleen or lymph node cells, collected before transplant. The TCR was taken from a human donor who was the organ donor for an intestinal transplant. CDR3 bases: TGTGCCAGCAGTGAATGGGACAGGGTGTTTGGAAACACCATATATTTT. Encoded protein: CASSEWDRVFGNTIYF. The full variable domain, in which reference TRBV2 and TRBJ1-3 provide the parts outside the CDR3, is EPEVTQTPSHQVTQMGQEVILRCVPISNHLYFYWYRQILGQKVEFLVSFYNNEISEKSEIFDDQFSVERPDGSNFTLKIRSTKLEDSAMYFCASSEWDRVFGNTIYFGEGSWLTVV.